These 20 T cell receptor beta chains originate from one sample sequenced in a study of patients and donors after allogeneic stem cell transplantation. TCRdb passed the RT-PCR reads through MiXCR, listing each CDR3 protein once. Of about 960,000 distinct CDR3 sequences in the sample, 18% were seen once. Sequencing input: blood, either unsorted or a sorted T cell fraction (not recorded which). These TCRs come from a human donor who was either an allogeneic HSCT recipient or a stem cell or donor lymphocyte infusion donor (not recorded which). It is not recorded whose cells these are; they may come from a transplant donor.

V gene TRBV28 combines with J gene TRBJ2-1, with TRBD1 matching over 10 bases. CDR3 length: 15 amino acids. The germline V gene encodes CDR1 MDHEN and CDR2 SYDVKM. After removal of 4 bases from V and 5 bases from J, the junction contained 5 bases not matched to a gene. Written as DNA, the CDR3 is TGTGCCAGCAGTTCCCGACAGGGGGCCAACAATGAGCAGTTCTTC. Amino acid sequence: CASSSRQGANNEQFF.

This clonotype was counted between two and nine times. This chain links TRBV5-1 with TRBJ2-1; D uncertain. The CDR3 spans 16 residues. Trimming shortened V by 4 bases and J by 0 bases, and 14 bases separated the two germline ends. Germline lookup yields CDR1 SGHRS and CDR2 YFSETQ. Written as DNA, the CDR3 is TGCGCCAGCAGCCCCTACTGGGATACCTCCTACAATGAGCAGTTCTTC. It specifies CASSPYWDTSYNEQFF.

The V and J genes are TRBV3-1 and TRBJ2-2; 7 nucleotides match TRBD1. Germline V gives CDR1 LGHDT, CDR2 YNNKEL (reference sequence). The CDR3 has 17 amino acids. Losses at the gene ends were 4 bases for V and 3 bases for J; bases not matched to a gene: 11. CDR3 in DNA: TGTGCCAGCAGCCTAGGAGGAAGGGGGCAGGACACCGGGGAGCTGTTTTTT. It encodes CASSLGGRGQDTGELFF.

The J gene is TRBJ1-1, the V gene TRBV7-2; 10 bases are a match to TRBD1. This CDR3 is 16 amino acids long. V gave up 5 bases and J gave up 5 bases; unmatched junction bases: 11. Germline assignment: CDR1 SGHTA and CDR2 FQGNSA. CDR3 loop: CASSTDRGLGKTEAFF. The CDR3 DNA follows: TGTGCCAGCAGCACCGACAGGGGGCTGGGAAAAACTGAAGCTTTCTTT.

The table lists this clonotype with a few counts. The chain recombines TRBV24-1 with TRBJ2-3; possible D gene TRBD1, 5 bases. The CDR3 covers 16 residues. In germline, CDR1 is KGHDR, CDR2 SFDVKD. Trimming left V 1 base short and J 3 bases short, with 13 bases between. This chain's CDR3 is CATSDLPRVGTDTQYF. In nucleotides, the CDR3 is TGTGCCACCAGTGATTTACCCAGGGTGGGTACAGATACGCAGTATTTT.

This clonotype was detected a few times. The chain links TRBV12-3 or TRBV12-4 to TRBJ2-5, with D uncertain. The CDR3 spans 13 residues. V was trimmed by 6 bases and J by 1 base, leaving 9 bases between them. Written as DNA, the CDR3 is TGTGCCAGCAGACAGCTATTCCAAGAGACCCAGTACTTC. It yields the protein CASRQLFQETQYF.

The chain combines TRBV12-3 or TRBV12-4 with TRBJ1-2, with unresolved D. Trimming cost V 1 base and J 5 bases, with 11 bases left between them. CDR3 length: 14 amino acids. The DNA for the CDR3 is TGTGCCAGCAGTTTAGGGGGATTCCTTTATGGCTACACCTTC. It encodes CASSLGGFLYGYTF.

This clonotype occurred a few times. The rearrangement uses TRBV5-4 and TRBJ2-1; TRBD2 matches at 8 bases. The V and J ends lost 2 bases and 10 bases, in that order; junction bases with no gene match: 5. Germline V gives CDR1 SGHNT, CDR2 YYREEE (reference sequence). CDR3 length equals 13 residues. CDR3 amino acids: CASSFYRGGEQFF. CDR3 in DNA: TGTGCCAGCAGCTTTTATCGGGGGGGGGAGCAGTTCTTC.

There are a few counts of this clonotype. The rearrangement links TRBV4-2 to TRBJ1-5, with D tentatively TRBD1 (5 bases). Per the germline V gene, CDR1 is LGHNA and CDR2 is YNFKEQ. The CDR3 extends over 17 amino acids. V shed 0 bases and J shed 7 bases, with 19 bases lying between them. The CDR3 spells CASSQDIGRVGSQPQHF. CDR3 sequence (DNA): TGTGCCAGCAGCCAAGATATCGGCAGGGTGGGTTCCCAGCCCCAGCATTTT.

This chain links TRBV28 with TRBJ2-7, with D perhaps matching TRBD2 (6 bases). Trimming shortened V by 2 bases and J by 4 bases, and 18 bases separated the two germline ends. CDR1 is MDHEN and CDR2 is SYDVKM in the germline V gene. This CDR3 is built from 16 residues. This chain's CDR3 is CASSLGPPGRGYEQYF. DNA of the CDR3: TGTGCCAGCAGTTTAGGGCCCCCCGGGAGAGGGTACGAGCAGTACTTC.

The chain links TRBV20-1 to TRBJ2-3, with 8 bases lining up with TRBD2. In germline, CDR1 is DFQATT, CDR2 SNEGSKA (reference sequence). Trimming removed 5 bases from V and 1 base from J; junction bases left unmatched: 5. This CDR3 is built from 14 residues. The CDR3 protein is CSARTSRGTDTQYF. Written as DNA, the CDR3 is TGCAGTGCTCGGACTAGCCGGGGCACAGATACGCAGTATTTT.

The J gene is TRBJ2-7, the V gene TRBV2; 7 positions agree with TRBD1. The CDR3 consists of 14 residues. Germline V lookup: CDR1 SNHLY, CDR2 FYNNEI. The V segment lost 1 base and the J segment 7 bases; nucleotides outside the gene matches: 7. In nucleotides, the CDR3 is TGTGCCAGCAGTGAAGACAGGGGCCCGGGTGAGCAGTACTTC. Its protein product is CASSEDRGPGEQYF.

The chain carries TRBV11-3 and TRBJ1-1; D is possibly TRBD1 (5 bases). Germline V gives CDR1 SGHNT, CDR2 YENEEA. Trimming took 5 bases from V and 1 from J, leaving 14 bases between them. The CDR3 runs 15 residues. CDR3 in amino acids: CASSPHGASNTEAFF. The CDR3 region has the DNA TGTGCCAGCAGCCCCCATGGGGCTTCGAACACTGAAGCTTTCTTT.

This sequence joins TRBV6-1 and TRBJ2-5; D remains ambiguous. This CDR3 is 13 amino acids long. Germline loops: CDR1 MNHNS, CDR2 SASEGT. V was clipped by 5 bases and J by 0 bases, with 7 bases between them. CDR3 region: CASSTRDQETQYF. The CDR3 bases are TGTGCCAGCAGTACCCGTGACCAAGAGACCCAGTACTTC.

The V gene is TRBV12-3 or TRBV12-4, the J gene TRBJ2-3; 7 nucleotides align to TRBD2. CDR3 length: 17 residues. J was trimmed by 4 bases and V by 7 bases; bases with no gene match: 17. CDR3 loop: CASTATVKTSSADTQYF. The CDR3 DNA sequence: TGTGCCAGCACCGCGACAGTAAAGACTAGCTCTGCAGATACGCAGTATTTT.

J is TRBJ2-3 and V is TRBV7-6; no reliable D call. CDR3 length: 14 residues. Trimming cost V 1 base and J 2 bases, with 7 bases left between them. From germline, CDR1 is SGHVS and CDR2 FNYEAQ. The DNA for the CDR3 is TGTGCCAGCAGCTTAGGTACATTCACAGATACGCAGTATTTT. Translation gives CASSLGTFTDTQYF.

This clonotype was seen a handful of times. V usage is TRBV12-5 and J usage is TRBJ2-7, with D perhaps matching TRBD2 (6 bases). The CDR3 consists of 13 residues. Germline loops: CDR1 LGHNT, CDR2 FRNRAP. Trimming shortened V by 3 bases and J by 0 bases, and 6 bases separated the two germline ends. This CDR3 reads CASGFGGSYEQYF. The CDR3 region has the DNA TGTGCTAGTGGTTTCGGGGGCTCCTACGAGCAGTACTTC.

The gene calls are TRBV20-1 and TRBJ2-7; tentatively, D is TRBD1 (6 bases). Germline V lookup: CDR1 DFQATT, CDR2 SNEGSKA (reference sequence). V was trimmed by 2 bases and J by 6 bases, leaving 20 bases between them. There are 15 residues in the CDR3. CDR3: CSARRRQVRSREQYF. The CDR3 DNA is TGCAGTGCTAGAAGAAGACAGGTTCGGTCGCGCGAGCAGTACTTC.

The V and J genes are TRBV5-5 and TRBJ1-2; D might be TRBD1 (6 bases). Deletions cut 4 bases from V and 3 bases from J, with 16 bases between. Germline loops: CDR1 SGHKS, CDR2 YYEKEE (reference sequence). The CDR3 sequence is 15 residues long. CDR3 bases: TGTGCCAGCAGCCTCACAGGGAGTCTAGACTATGGCTACACCTTC. This translates into CASSLTGSLDYGYTF.

This sequence joins TRBV5-1 and TRBJ1-4; D may be TRBD1 (5 bases). Trimming shortened V by 3 bases and J by 0 bases, and 12 bases separated the two germline ends. This CDR3 is 16 amino acids long. The germline V gene encodes CDR1 SGHRS and CDR2 YFSETQ. CDR3 in amino acids: CASSWGRAATNEKLFF. As DNA, the CDR3 is TGCGCCAGCAGCTGGGGACGGGCTGCAACTAATGAAAAACTGTTTTTT.